These 4 T cell receptor beta chains originate from one sample sequenced in a study of CD8 T cells in ankylosing spondylitis. TCRdb redid the calling of the 5' RACE reads with MiXCR, one entry per CDR3 protein. The data contain 110,000 to 150,000 distinct CDR3 sequences, 7% to 10% of them singletons. Sequenced input: synovial fluid, either unsorted or a sorted T cell fraction (not recorded which). The receptors were gathered from a male donor with ankylosing spondylitis.

The sample holds many counts of this clonotype. V gene TRBV5-1 combines with J gene TRBJ1-3, with 7 bases aligning to TRBD1. Germline-derived CDR1 and CDR2 are SGHRS and YFSETQ. V dropped 2 bases and J dropped 0; count of bases not matched to a gene: 5. The CDR3 is 16 amino acids. The CDR3 bases are TGCGCCAGCAGCTTCGGGACAGTGAGCTCTGGAAACACCATATATTTT. This sequence encodes CASSFGTVSSGNTIYF. The full variable domain, completed using reference TRBV5-1 and TRBJ1-3, is KAGVTQTPRYLIKTRGQQVTLSCSPISGHRSVSWYQQTPGQGLQFLFEYFSETQRNKGNFPGRFSGRQFSNSRSEMNVSTLELGDSALYLCASSFGTVSSGNTIYFGEGSWLTVV.

This clonotype was counted a few times. The chain is built from TRBV7-2 and TRBJ1-2; maybe TRBD1 (5 bases). CDR1 is SGHTA and CDR2 is FQGNSA in the germline V gene. The CDR3 sequence is 13 residues long. V lost 1 base and J lost 4, with 7 bases in between. In DNA, the CDR3 is TGTGCCAGCAGCTTAGGCAGGGCCTATGGCTACACCTTC. This translates into CASSLGRAYGYTF.

At least ten counts were recorded for this clonotype. The chain couples TRBV10-3 to TRBJ1-4; D ambiguous. Trimming removed 2 bases at V and 3 bases at J, with 4 bases between. The CDR3 runs to 13 residues. Germline lookup yields CDR1 ENHRY and CDR2 SYGVKD. CDR3 sequence: CAISEGPNEKLFF. The CDR3 DNA reads as TGTGCCATCAGTGAGGGACCTAATGAAAAACTGTTTTTT.

This clonotype was seen at least ten times. The J gene is TRBJ2-5, the V gene TRBV5-5, with no clear D. Per the germline V gene, CDR1 is SGHKS and CDR2 is YYEKEE (reference sequence). Trimming pared 5 bases from V and 2 bases from J, leaving 13 bases between. The CDR3 length is 14 residues. DNA for the CDR3: TGTGCCAGCAGTAAGGGTTTGGGGCAAGAGACCCAGTACTTC. It yields the protein CASSKGLGQETQYF.